This paragraph reports one T cell receptor (beta chain). What it binds is not known. This sample was taken from a study of T-cell reconstitution after alpha-beta-depleted transplantation in children. The V gene's germline CDR1 is SGHTA and CDR2 FQGTGA. J lost 6 bases, V lost 4 bases, and 10 bases had no gene match. The CDR3 sequence is 15 residues long. A TCRbeta library incorporating unique molecular identifiers was prepared. MiXCR, applied by TCRdb to the PCR reads, yields one record per CDR3 protein. The sample holds 600,000 or so distinct CDR3 sequences, 23% seen once. The study, taken as a whole, reports: About two months after transplant, alpha-beta T cells reportedly came from several hundred expanded graft clones. Surviving recipient T cells and thymic progenitors accounted for the high day-60 TCRbeta diversity observed in some patients. T-cell numbers and diversity one year post-transplant derived largely from freshly generated T cells.

The chain links TRBV7-3 to TRBJ2-3; 7 nucleotides align to TRBD2. This TCR came from a boy less than two years old who had a stem cell transplant for acute myeloid leukemia, so the T cells may come from the graft donor. The sample consisted of PBMCs, mostly from graft donor cells, taken 360 days after TCRalphabeta/CD19-depleted stem cell transplant. The CDR3 nucleotides are TGTGCCAGCAGCTCCTCTAGCGGACCTCTGGATACGCAGTATTTT. This codes for CASSSSSGPLDTQYF.